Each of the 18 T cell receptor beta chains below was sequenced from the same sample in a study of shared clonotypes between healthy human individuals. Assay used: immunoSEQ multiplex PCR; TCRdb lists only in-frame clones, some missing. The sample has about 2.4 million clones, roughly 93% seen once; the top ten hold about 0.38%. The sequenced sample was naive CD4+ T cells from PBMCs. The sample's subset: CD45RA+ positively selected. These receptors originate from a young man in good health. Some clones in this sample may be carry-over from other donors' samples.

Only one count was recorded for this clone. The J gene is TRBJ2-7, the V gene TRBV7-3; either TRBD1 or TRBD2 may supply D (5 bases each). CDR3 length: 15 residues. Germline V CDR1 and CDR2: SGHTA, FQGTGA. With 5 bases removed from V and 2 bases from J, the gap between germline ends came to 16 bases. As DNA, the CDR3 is TGTGCCAGCAGCCCCCAGGGCGGGTTGGCCTACGAGCAGTACTTC. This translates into CASSPQGGLAYEQYF.

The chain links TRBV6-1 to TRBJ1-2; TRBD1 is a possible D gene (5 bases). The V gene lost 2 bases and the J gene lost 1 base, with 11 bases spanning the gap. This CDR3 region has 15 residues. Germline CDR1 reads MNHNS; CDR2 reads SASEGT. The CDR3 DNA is TGTGCCAGCAGTGAACAGCAGGGCCTTAACTATGGCTACACCTTC. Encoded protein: CASSEQQGLNYGYTF.

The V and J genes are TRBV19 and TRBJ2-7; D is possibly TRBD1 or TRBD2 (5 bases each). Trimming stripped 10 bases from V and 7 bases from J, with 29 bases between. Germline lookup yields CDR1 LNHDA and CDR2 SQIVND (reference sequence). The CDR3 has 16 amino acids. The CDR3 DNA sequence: TGTGCCAACTCCCTTGGTGGGGGATTAGCTTTACGGGAGCAGTACTTC. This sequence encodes CANSLGGGLALREQYF. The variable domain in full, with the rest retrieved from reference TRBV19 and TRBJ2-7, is DGGITQSPKYLFRKEGQNVTLSCEQNLNHDAMYWYRQDPGQGLRLIYYSQIVNDFQKGDIAEGYSVSREKKESFPLTVTSAQKNPTAFYLCANSLGGGLALREQYFGPGTRLTVT.

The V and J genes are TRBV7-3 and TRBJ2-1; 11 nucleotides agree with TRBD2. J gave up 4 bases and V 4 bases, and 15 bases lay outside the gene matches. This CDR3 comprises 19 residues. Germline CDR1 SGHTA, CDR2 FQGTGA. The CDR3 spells CASSSKEGLAVRRYNEQFF. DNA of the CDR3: TGTGCCAGCAGCTCCAAGGAGGGACTAGCGGTACGTCGGTACAATGAGCAGTTCTTC.

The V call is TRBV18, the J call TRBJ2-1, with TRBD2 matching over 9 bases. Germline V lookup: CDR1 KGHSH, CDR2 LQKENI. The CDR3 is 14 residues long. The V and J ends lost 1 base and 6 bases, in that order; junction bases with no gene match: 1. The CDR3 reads CASSPLAGVNEQFF. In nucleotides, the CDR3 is TGTGCCAGCTCACCACTAGCGGGAGTCAATGAGCAGTTCTTC.

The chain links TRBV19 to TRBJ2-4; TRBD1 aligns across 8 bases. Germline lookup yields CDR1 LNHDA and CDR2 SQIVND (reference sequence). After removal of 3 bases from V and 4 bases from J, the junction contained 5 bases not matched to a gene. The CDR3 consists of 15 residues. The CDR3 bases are TGTGCCAGTAGTATCGCAGGGGGCTCAAAAAACATTCAGTACTTC. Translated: CASSIAGGSKNIQYF.

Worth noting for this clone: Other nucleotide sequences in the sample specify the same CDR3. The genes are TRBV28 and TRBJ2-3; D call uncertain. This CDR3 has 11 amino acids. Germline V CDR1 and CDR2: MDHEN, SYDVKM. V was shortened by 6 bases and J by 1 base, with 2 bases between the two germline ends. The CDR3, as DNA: TGTGCCAGCAGGCGCACAGATACGCAGTATTTT. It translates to CASRRTDTQYF.

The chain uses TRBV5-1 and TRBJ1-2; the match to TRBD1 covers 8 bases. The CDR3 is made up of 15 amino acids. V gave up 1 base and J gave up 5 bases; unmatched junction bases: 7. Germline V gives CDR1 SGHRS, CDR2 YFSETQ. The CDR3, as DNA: TGCGCCAGCAGCTTGCAGGGGGCGCCGCGTTATGGCTACACCTTC. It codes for CASSLQGAPRYGYTF.

CDR3 loop: CSVVTHNYGYTF. CDR3 DNA: TGCAGCGTTGTAACGCATAACTATGGCTACACCTTC. The rearrangement uses TRBV29-1 and TRBJ1-2; no firm D call. Germline lookup yields CDR1 SQVTM and CDR2 ANQGSEA. V was clipped by 4 bases and J by 1 base, with 7 bases between them. This CDR3 comprises 12 residues.

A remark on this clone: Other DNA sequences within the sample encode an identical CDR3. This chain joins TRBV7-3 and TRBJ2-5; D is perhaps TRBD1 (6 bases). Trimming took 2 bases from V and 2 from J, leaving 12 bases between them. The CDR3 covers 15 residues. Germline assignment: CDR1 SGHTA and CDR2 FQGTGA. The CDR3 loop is CASSLGQGIQETQYF. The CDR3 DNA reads TGTGCCAGCAGCTTAGGGCAGGGGATTCAAGAGACCCAGTACTTC.

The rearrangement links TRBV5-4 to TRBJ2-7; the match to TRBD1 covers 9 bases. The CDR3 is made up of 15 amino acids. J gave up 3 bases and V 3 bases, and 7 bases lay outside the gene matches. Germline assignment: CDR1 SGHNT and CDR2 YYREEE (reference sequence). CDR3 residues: CASSSARDRVYEQYF. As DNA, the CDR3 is TGTGCCAGCAGCTCTGCTCGGGACAGGGTCTACGAGCAGTACTTC.

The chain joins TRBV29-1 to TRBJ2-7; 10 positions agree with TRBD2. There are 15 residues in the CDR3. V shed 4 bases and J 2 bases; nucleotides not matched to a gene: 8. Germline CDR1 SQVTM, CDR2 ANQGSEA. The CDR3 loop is CSVGPLAGNAYEQYF. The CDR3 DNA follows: TGCAGCGTTGGGCCACTAGCGGGAAACGCCTACGAGCAGTACTTC.

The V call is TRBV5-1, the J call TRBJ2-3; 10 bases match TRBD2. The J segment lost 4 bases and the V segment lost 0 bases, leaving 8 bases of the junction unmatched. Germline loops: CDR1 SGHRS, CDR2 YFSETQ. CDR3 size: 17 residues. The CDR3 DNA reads TGCGCCAGCAGCTTGGGAAAACTAGCGGGATGGGCAGATACGCAGTATTTT. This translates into CASSLGKLAGWADTQYF.

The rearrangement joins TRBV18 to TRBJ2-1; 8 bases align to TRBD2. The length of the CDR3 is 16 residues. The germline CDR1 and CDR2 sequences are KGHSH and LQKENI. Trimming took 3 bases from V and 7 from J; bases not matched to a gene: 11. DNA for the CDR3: TGTGCCAGCTCACCGGCGAACGGGAGGGTCGTGAATGAGCAGTTCTTC. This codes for CASSPANGRVVNEQFF.

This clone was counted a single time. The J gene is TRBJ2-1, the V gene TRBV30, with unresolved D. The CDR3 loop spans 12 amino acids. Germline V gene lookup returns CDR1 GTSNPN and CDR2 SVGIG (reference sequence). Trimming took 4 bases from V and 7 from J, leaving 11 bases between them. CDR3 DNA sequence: TGTGCCTGGAACCCCCGATCGAATGAGCAGTTCTTC. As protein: CAWNPRSNEQFF.

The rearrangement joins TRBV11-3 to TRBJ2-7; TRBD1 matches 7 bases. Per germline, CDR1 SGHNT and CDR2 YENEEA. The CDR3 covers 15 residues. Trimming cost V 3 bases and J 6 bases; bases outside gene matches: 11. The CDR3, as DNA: TGTGCCAGCAGCTTCCCGGGGCAGGGGGTTCGCGAGCAGTACTTC. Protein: CASSFPGQGVREQYF.

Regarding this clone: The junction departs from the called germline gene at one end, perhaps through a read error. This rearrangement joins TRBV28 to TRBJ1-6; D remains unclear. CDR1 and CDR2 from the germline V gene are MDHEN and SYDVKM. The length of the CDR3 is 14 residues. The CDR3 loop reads CASSFREYSSPLHF. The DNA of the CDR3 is TGTGCCAGCAGTTTTAGGGAGTATAGTTCACCCCTCCACTTT. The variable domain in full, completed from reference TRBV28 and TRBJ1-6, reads DVKVTQSSRYLVKRTGEKVFLECVQDMDHENMFWYRQDPGLGLRLIYFSYDVKMKEKGDIPEGYSVSREKKERFSLILESASTNQTSMYLCASSFREYSSPLHFGNGTRLTVT.

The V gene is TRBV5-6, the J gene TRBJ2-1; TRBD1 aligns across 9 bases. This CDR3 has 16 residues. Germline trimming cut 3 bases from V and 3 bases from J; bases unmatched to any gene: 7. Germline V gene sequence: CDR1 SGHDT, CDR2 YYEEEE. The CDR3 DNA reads TGTGCCAGCAGCTCATACCGGGACAGGGACTACAATGAGCAGTTCTTC. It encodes CASSSYRDRDYNEQFF.